This T cell receptor (beta chain) was identified in a study of OX40 agonist ivuxolimab in advanced cancers. A note on the overall study: The costimulatory receptor OX40 (CD134) was targeted by ivuxolimab, a fully human IgG2 agonistic monoclonal antibody. Prior anti-PD-1, anti-PD-L1 or anti-CTLA-4 therapy was permitted, and approximately 41% of dose-escalation patients had received checkpoint inhibitors. Three dose-escalation patients achieved partial responses, one with hepatocellular carcinoma and two with cutaneous melanoma. The paper covers the monotherapy dose-escalation part of the phase I ivuxolimab trial, which included N ≈ 57 patients. Peripheral TCRbeta sequencing aimed to test whether ivuxolimab altered TCR sequence diversity and caused clonal T-cell expansion. A male proportion of around 80% and a mean age of 60 years, ranging from 23 to 79, were recorded for the dose-escalation cohort. Intravenous ivuxolimab was administered to patients every 2 weeks at six dose levels: 0.01, 0.1, 0.3, 1.5, 3 and 10 mg/kg. Of the approximately 54 patients in dose escalation, some 20 had hepatocellular carcinoma, about 15 had melanoma, 9 had renal cell carcinoma and 9 had head and neck cancer. What the study reported, not specific to this receptor: On average, CD8+ T cells showed more expanded clones than CD4+ T cells after ivuxolimab. In the 0.1-3.0 mg/kg groups, partial responders were among the patients with the lowest normalized peripheral clonal expansion, particularly in CD8+ T cells. Clonal expansion of both CD4+ and CD8+ blood T cells was observed from baseline to week 6 at doses 0.1 to 3.0 mg/kg. Low levels of normalized T-cell clonal expansion were also shown by some nonresponding patients. Antigen specificity was not determined for the clonally expanded peripheral T cells.

Details on this clone: Its antigen has not been determined. No base quality information exists; no much larger clone differs at one position.

The V end gives up 5 bases and the J end 1 base, leaving 6 bases in the junction not matched to a gene. The CDR3 runs 15 residues from the cysteine to the phenylalanine. The sequence is cut down to CDR3 DNA, 45 bases in frame from base 1. The germline V gene specifies MDHEN as CDR1 and SYDVKM as CDR2. To sequence the TCRbeta CDR3 region, genomic DNA was isolated from the sorted cells. The immunoSEQ Assay was used to sequence the TCRbeta CDR3 regions. Imported from immuneACCESS, the table was reduced by TCRdb to in-frame sequences with V and J called. These copies leave out some clones; in studies compared against another copy, an unresolved V gene accounts for under half, and the cause of the remainder is not known. The sample table holds approximately 90,000 clones, of which under 95% were seen once. The ten largest clones take up roughly 1.6% of the sample. The trial excluded patients who had a history of autoimmune disease or who were on systemic immunosuppression. In every dose cohort, peripheral blood was drawn for TCR sequencing at baseline, cycle 4 day 1, and cycle 7 day 1. Samples came from an open-label, multicenter, first-in-human phase I dose-escalation trial of ivuxolimab. Adults with locally advanced or metastatic head and neck squamous cell, hepatocellular, melanoma or renal cell carcinoma were enrolled in the trial. Before TCR sequencing, CD4+ and CD8+ T cells were separately sorted from peripheral blood.

The receptor chain draws on TRBV28 and TRBJ2-3; 7 central bases correspond to TRBD1. The sample here was CD4+ or CD8+ T cells sorted from blood, taken in a trial of the OX40 agonist ivuxolimab. The TCR comes from an adult with an advanced solid tumor such as melanoma, head and neck, liver or kidney cancer. DNA sequence: TGTGCCAGCAGTAGACAGGGTGTGGGCACAGATACGCAGTATTTT. This sequence encodes CASSRQGVGTDTQYF.